One sample yielded the 4 T cell receptor beta chains listed below, sequenced in a study of T cell responses to AZD1222 COVID-19 vaccine. The method was immunoSEQ multiplex PCR; TCRdb's version includes in-frame clones alone and lacks a portion of them. Of about 140,000 clones listed, about 90% are singletons. This sample comprised peripheral blood, obtained 28 days after the second dose of the MenACWY control vaccine. These receptors were collected from an adult who received the MenACWY meningococcal vaccine as a control.

As regards this clone: A junction end diverges from the germline sequence, so it may reflect a read error. The CDR3, as DNA: TGTGCCAGCAGCACCGTCGGACAGGGTCAAGGGACCCAGTACTTC. Encoded protein: CASSTVGQGQGTQYF. The V and J genes are TRBV7-9 and TRBJ2-5, with 8 nucleotides matching TRBD1. The germline CDR1 and CDR2 sequences are SEHNR and FQNEAQ (reference sequence). The CDR3 loop spans 15 amino acids.

The chain joins TRBV12-3 or TRBV12-4 to TRBJ2-1, with no clear D. The length of the CDR3 is 13 residues. V was pared by 2 bases and J by 4 bases, with 6 bases between. CDR3: CASSLRLYNEQFF. For the CDR3, the DNA is TGTGCCAGCAGTTTAAGGCTTTACAATGAGCAGTTCTTC.

The rearrangement joins TRBV4-3 to TRBJ2-2, with 16 bases that match TRBD2. Trimming cost V 4 bases and J 5 bases; bases outside gene matches: 7. CDR1 is LGHNA, CDR2 YSLEER, per germline. This CDR3 has 18 amino acids. The CDR3 DNA follows: TGCGCCAGCAGCCTCGGGACTAGCGGGGGGGCCGGGACCGGGGAGCTGTTTTTT. It specifies CASSLGTSGGAGTGELFF.

This clone was detected only once. The chain joins TRBV12-3 or TRBV12-4 to TRBJ2-5; weak D call: TRBD1 (6 bases). Trimming left V 2 bases short and J 7 bases short, with 8 bases between. The CDR3 sequence is 12 residues long. The CDR3 sequence is CASSLQGLTQYF. The DNA of the CDR3 is TGTGCCAGCAGTTTACAGGGGCTGACCCAGTACTTC.